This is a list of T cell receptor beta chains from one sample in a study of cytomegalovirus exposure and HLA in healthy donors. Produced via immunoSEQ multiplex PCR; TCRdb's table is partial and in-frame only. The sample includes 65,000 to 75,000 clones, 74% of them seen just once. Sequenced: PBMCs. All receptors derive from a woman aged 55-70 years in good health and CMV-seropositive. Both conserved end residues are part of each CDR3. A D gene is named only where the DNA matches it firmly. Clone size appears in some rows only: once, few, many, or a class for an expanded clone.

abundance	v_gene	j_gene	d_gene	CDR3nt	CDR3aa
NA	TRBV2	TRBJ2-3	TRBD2	TGTGCCAGCAGTGAAGCGAGTAGCGGGGACTACACAGATACGCAGTATTTT	CASSEASSGDYTDTQYF
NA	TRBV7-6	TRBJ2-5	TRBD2	TGTGCCAGCAGCTTGGGACTAGCGGGGGGGCAAGAGACCCAGTACTTC	CASSLGLAGGQETQYF
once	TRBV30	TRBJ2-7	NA	TGTGCCTGGAGTGTTAGCTACGAGCAGTACTTC	CAWSVSYEQYF
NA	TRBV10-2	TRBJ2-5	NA	TGCGCCAGCAGTGAGTTTTCTAGGCAAGAGACCCAGTACTTC	CASSEFSRQETQYF
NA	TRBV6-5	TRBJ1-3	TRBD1	TGTGCCAGCCGTCAGGGGGCGCCAGGAAACACCATATATTTT	CASRQGAPGNTIYF
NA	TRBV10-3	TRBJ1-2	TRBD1	TGTGCCATCAGTGAAATGGGACAGGGAGTCTATGGCTACACCTTC	CAISEMGQGVYGYTF
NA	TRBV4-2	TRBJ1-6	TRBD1	TGTGCCAGCAGCCAGGGACAGGGTTATAATTCACCCCTCCACTTT	CASSQGQGYNSPLHF
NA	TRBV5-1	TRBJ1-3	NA	TGCGCCAGCAGCTTGGAACAGGGTGGAAACACCATATATTTT	CASSLEQGGNTIYF
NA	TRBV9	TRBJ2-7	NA	TGTGCCAGCAGCGTTGGGCCCTCGGGGGAGCAGTACTTC	CASSVGPSGEQYF
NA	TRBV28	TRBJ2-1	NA	TGTGCCAGCAGTTTGGGAGGGGGCTACAATGAGCAGTTCTTC	CASSLGGGYNEQFF
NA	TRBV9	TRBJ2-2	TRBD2	TGTGCCAGCAGCGTAGAGACTAGCTACACCGGGGAGCTGTTTTTT	CASSVETSYTGELFF
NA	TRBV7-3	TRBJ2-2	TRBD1	TGTGCCAGCACTCCGCAGGGGGCCGCCGGGGAGCTGTTTTTT	CASTPQGAAGELFF
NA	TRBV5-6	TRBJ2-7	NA	TGTGCCAGCAGCTCGACGGGAGTCGCCTACGAGCAGTACTTC	CASSSTGVAYEQYF
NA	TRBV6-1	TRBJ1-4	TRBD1	TGTGCCAGCAGTGAAAGGGACAGGGGCGACACTAATGAAAAACTGTTTTTT	CASSERDRGDTNEKLFF
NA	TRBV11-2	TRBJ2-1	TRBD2	TGTGCCAGCAGCTACACTAGCGGAACCAATGAGCAGTTCTTC	CASSYTSGTNEQFF
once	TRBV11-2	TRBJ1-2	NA	TGTGCCAGCAGCTCCAGGCCCGAACTCCGGCCATCCTTC	CASSSRPELRPSF
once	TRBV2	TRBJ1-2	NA	TGTGCCAGCGTTGTAACAGCTTCTTATGGCTACACCTTC	CASVVTASYGYTF
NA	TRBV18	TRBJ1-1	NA	TGTGCCAGCTCAACAGGGAGGGATACTGAAGCTTTCTTT	CASSTGRDTEAFF
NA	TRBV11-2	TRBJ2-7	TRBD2	TGTGCCAGCAGCAAACTAGCGGTAAGCTCCTACGAGCAGTACTTC	CASSKLAVSSYEQYF
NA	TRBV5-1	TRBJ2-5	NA	TGCGCCAGCAGCCGCGGGACTCAAGAGGAGACCCAGTACTTC	CASSRGTQEETQYF
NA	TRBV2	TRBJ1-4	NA	TGTGCCAGCAGTCTGACAAGTGCAACTAATGAAAAACTGTTTTTT	CASSLTSATNEKLFF
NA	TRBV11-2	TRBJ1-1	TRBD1	TGTGCCAGCAGCCTACCGGGACAGGTTACTGAAGCTTTCTTT	CASSLPGQVTEAFF